A few counts support the clone carrying this TCR beta chain. This sample is drawn from a study of regulatory T cells in long-lasting Graves disease. Building the TCR beta libraries relied on iRepertoire HTBI primers, and CDR3 regions underwent Arm-PCR. TCRdb itself ran the multiplex PCR reads through MiXCR, one entry per CDR3 protein. The sample contains roughly 470,000 distinct CDR3 sequences, around 21% of which appear only once. Stated time point: persistent/refractory GD, antithyroid drugs over 5 years with positive TRAb. RNA isolated from PBMCs was used to make the TCR library. Sequenced here: peripheral blood mononuclear cells (PBMCs), sampled when the disease was refractory, from a patient treated with antithyroid drugs. The TCR sequence derives from a female donor with Graves disease.

CDR3 region: CASSLAVTSGGSPYEQYF. Here the CDR3 DNA reads TGTGCCAGCAGCTTAGCCGTAACTAGCGGGGGTTCTCCCTACGAGCAGTACTTC. This rearrangement joins TRBV7-8 to TRBJ2-7; 11 bases are a match to TRBD2. V was clipped by 0 bases and J by 2 bases; unmatched bases: 9. Germline-derived CDR1 and CDR2 are SGHVS and FQNEAQ. This CDR3 contains 18 residues. Complete variable domain (other parts from reference TRBV7-8 and TRBJ2-7): GAGVSQSPRYKVAKRGQDVALRCDPISGHVSLFWYQQALGQGPEFLTYFQNEAQLDKSGLPSDRFFAERPEGSVSTLKIQRTQQEDSAVYLCASSLAVTSGGSPYEQYFGPGTRLTVT.